This T cell receptor (beta chain) was documented in a study of blood T cell repertoires in COVID-19. As handled by the study authors: Researchers report that nucleated cell counts were estimated from reference gene primer amplification. This table comes from immunoSEQ multiplex PCR, and its TCRdb copy is limited to in-frame clones, with some not included. V and J calls and clone size are copied from that table; D and trimming were computed from the DNA. The sample carries roughly 80,000 clones, 84% recorded once. Germline CDR1 is MNHEY and CDR2 is SVGAGI. Trimming pared 6 bases from V and 6 bases from J, leaving 18 bases between. The length of the CDR3 is 15 residues.

This sequence was found in a man aged 45-65 years with acute or convalescent COVID-19. The chain links TRBV6-5 to TRBJ2-1; weak D call: TRBD2 (6 bases). The sample taken for sequencing was peripheral blood. The CDR3, as DNA: TGTGCCAGCAGCCGTCGGGGGAAGGGGTTCAATGAGCAGTTCTTC. It encodes CASSRRGKGFNEQFF.